This TCR beta chain was identified during a study of post-analysis software for immune sequencing data. Study outcomes and limitations: Five TRBV segments occurring more often in patients than controls included TRBV5-6, TRBV5-1 and TRBV20-1. Those with multiple sclerosis, the patient group, showed significantly lower normalized Chao1 diversity than controls.

This clonotype was seen a few times. The antigen remains unidentified. Unique-molecular-identifier-tagged TCR beta cDNA libraries were used. One entry per CDR3 protein, called by TCRdb with MiXCR from the PCR reads. The repertoire holds about 800,000 distinct CDR3 sequences, with roughly 27% as singletons. The CDR3 spans 13 residues. Between the trimmed V and J ends, which lost 6 bases and 4 bases, there was a span of 13 bases. Germline lookup yields CDR1 SEHNR and CDR2 FQNEAQ (reference sequence). This sequence originates from a girl under 18 with multiple sclerosis. This rearrangement joins TRBV7-9 to TRBJ2-7; D call uncertain. The sequencing sample was made of blood. CDR3 DNA sequence: TGTGCCAGCAGGGCAGGAGTTAATTACGAGCAGTACTTC. Encoded protein: CASRAGVNYEQYF.